The 13 T cell receptor beta chains below all came from one sample that was sequenced in a study of blood T cell repertoires in COVID-19. Method: immunoSEQ multiplex PCR; TCRdb's copy keeps in-frame clones and lacks some. The table has approximately 200,000 clones, 60% to 80% seen once. Input material: peripheral blood. Receptor source: a man in his sixties with active or convalescent COVID-19.

This chain connects TRBV7-9 to TRBJ2-3; TRBD2 might be the D (6 bases). In germline, CDR1 is SEHNR, CDR2 FQNEAQ (reference sequence). Trimming took 3 bases from V and 4 from J, leaving 14 bases between them. The CDR3 spans 15 residues. The CDR3 nucleotides are TGTGCCAGCAGCTTTGGGGGGACTGCCGCAGATACGCAGTATTTT. It yields the protein CASSFGGTAADTQYF.

V gene TRBV30 combines with J gene TRBJ1-4; weak D call: TRBD1 (6 bases). The CDR3 contains 14 residues. The germline gives CDR1 GTSNPN, CDR2 SVGIG (reference sequence). V lost 5 bases to trimming and J lost 8 bases, with 18 bases between them. CDR3 sequence: CAWSRGGAREKLFF. DNA for the CDR3: TGTGCCTGGTCTAGGGGGGGCGCAAGGGAAAAACTGTTTTTT.

This clone showed up just a few times. This rearrangement joins TRBV21-1 to TRBJ2-7; whether TRBD2, the table's D call, matches the DNA was not checked. TRBV21-1 has pseudogene status. The CDR3 has 15 residues. The CDR3 bases are TGTGCCAGCAGCCCCCGAGGGTGCTACCACTACGAGCAGTACTTC. Translation gives CASSPRGCYHYEQYF.

The rearrangement uses TRBV7-2 and TRBJ2-7; 7 positions agree with TRBD2. The length of the CDR3 is 13 residues. Germline trimming cut 5 bases from V and 11 bases from J; bases unmatched to any gene: 12. Germline-derived CDR1 and CDR2 are SGHTA and FQGNSA. The CDR3 nucleotides are TGTGCCAGCAGCCCAAGCGGGACTGGATGGGAGTACTTC. It specifies CASSPSGTGWEYF.

This sequence joins TRBV7-2 and TRBJ1-1, with 9 positions matching TRBD1. With 4 bases clipped from V and 10 bases from J, the junction kept 7 bases outside the gene matches. The germline V gene has CDR1 SGHTA and CDR2 FQGNSA. This CDR3 spans 13 amino acids. In DNA, the CDR3 is TGTGCCAGCAGCTCGGACAGGGGCCTCGGAGCTTTCTTT. Amino acid sequence: CASSSDRGLGAFF.

This clone is a singleton in its sample. This chain uses TRBV4-3 with TRBJ2-3, with D maybe TRBD2 (6 bases). CDR1 and CDR2 (germline): LGHNA, YSLEER. The length of the CDR3 is 15 residues. V shed 1 base and J shed 6 bases, with 14 bases lying between them. CDR3 nucleotide sequence: TGCGCCAGCAGCCAAGGTCTAGCGAGTGTTGATACGCAGTATTTT. This encodes CASSQGLASVDTQYF.

This chain joins TRBV5-1 and TRBJ2-7, with D possibly matching TRBD2 (6 bases). The V end was cut by 6 bases, the J end by 7 bases, with 20 bases between. The germline V gene has CDR1 SGHRS and CDR2 YFSETQ. This CDR3 is built from 14 residues. The CDR3 reads CASTAGLLFGEQYF. Written as DNA, the CDR3 is TGCGCCAGCACGGCGGGACTGTTGTTTGGGGAGCAGTACTTC.

V usage is TRBV5-6 and J usage is TRBJ1-2, with 9 bases that match TRBD1. The germline V gene encodes CDR1 SGHDT and CDR2 YYEEEE. The junction had 4 bases not matched to a gene; V was cut back by 0 bases and J by 4 bases. This CDR3 has 15 amino acids. In DNA, the CDR3 is TGTGCCAGCAGCTTGGACAGGGGGCTGACCTATGGCTACACCTTC. Protein product: CASSLDRGLTYGYTF.

A note on this clone: Other DNA sequences in this specimen translate into the identical CDR3. The chain employs TRBV15 and TRBJ2-7, with D uncertain. The V end was cut by 0 bases, the J end by 3 bases, with 6 bases between. The CDR3 contains 13 residues. CDR1 LNHNV and CDR2 YYDKDF come from the germline V gene (reference sequence). CDR3 sequence reads: CATSRDPGYEQYF. As DNA, the CDR3 is TGTGCCACCAGCAGAGATCCCGGCTACGAGCAGTACTTC. Combining the CDR3 with reference TRBV15 and TRBJ2-7 gives the whole variable domain DAMVIQNPRYQVTQFGKPVTLSCSQTLNHNVMYWYQQKSSQAPKLLFHYYDKDFNNEADTPDNFQSRRPNTSFCFLDIRSPGLGDTAMYLCATSRDPGYEQYFGPGTRLTVT.

The chain employs TRBV19 and TRBJ2-5; D possibly corresponds to TRBD2 (7 bases). V was clipped by 9 bases and J by 4 bases, with 12 bases between them. From germline, CDR1 is LNHDA and CDR2 SQIVND (reference sequence). The CDR3 runs to 12 residues. The CDR3 reads CASSGGAETQYF. CDR3 nucleotides: TGTGCCAGCTCTGGGGGGGCAGAGACCCAGTACTTC.

Of note for this clone: With a much larger clone just one base away, this may be a read error. The same CDR3 is also encoded by other DNA sequences in this sample. The rearrangement uses TRBV5-1 and TRBJ2-7; D may be TRBD1 (6 bases). The V and J ends lost 0 bases and 7 bases respectively, with 8 bases between them. There are 12 residues in the CDR3. In germline, CDR1 is SGHRS, CDR2 YFSETQ. The CDR3 DNA is TGCGCCAGCAGCTTGGACAGGGTGGAGCAGTACTTC. Translation gives CASSLDRVEQYF.

In its sample, this clone was seen a few times. V gene TRBV7-3 combines with J gene TRBJ2-7; 9 bases align to TRBD2. The J segment lost 5 bases and the V segment lost 2 bases, leaving 4 bases of the junction unmatched. In germline, CDR1 is SGHTA, CDR2 FQGTGA. This CDR3 contains 14 residues. CDR3 DNA sequence: TGTGCCAGCAGCTTAGCGGGAGGGCCTGACGAGCAGTACTTC. It codes for CASSLAGGPDEQYF.

V gene TRBV11-3 combines with J gene TRBJ2-1, with 7 bases matching TRBD2. Germline-derived CDR1 and CDR2 are SGHNT and YENEEA. The CDR3 totals 15 residues. V was pared by 3 bases and J by 5 bases, with 7 bases of the junction left unmatched. CDR3 sequence reads: CASSFDSGADNEQFF. In DNA form, the CDR3 reads TGTGCCAGCAGCTTCGACAGCGGGGCCGACAATGAGCAGTTCTTC.